A selection of T cell receptor beta chains follows, all from one sample in a study of shared T cell receptors in the human thymus. Here immunoSEQ multiplex PCR was the method, and the copy in TCRdb shows in-frame clones only, minus some. The table shows about 380,000 clones, with over 90% occurring only once. What was sequenced was thymocytes. The origin of the receptors is a human donor. CDR3s include the opening cysteine and the closing phenylalanine or tryptophan. D genes are given only for firm matches. Clone size is given for some rows only: seen once, a few or many times, or a class if the clone is expanded.

D gene | J gene | clone size | V gene | CDR3 DNA | CDR3 protein
. | TRBJ1-1 | . | TRBV5-6 | TGTGCCAGCAGCTGCCGAAAGGAGAACACTGAAGCTTTCTTT | CASSCRKENTEAFF
. | TRBJ2-1 | . | TRBV13 | TGTGCCAGCAGCTTATCCGGGGACTCCTACAATGAGCAGTTCTTC | CASSLSGDSYNEQFF
TRBD1 | TRBJ1-2 | . | TRBV28 | TGTGCCAGCAGTCTTGGGACAGGGGGTGGCTACACCTTC | CASSLGTGGGYTF
. | TRBJ1-5 | . | TRBV14 | TGTGCCAGCAGCCAGGGCGGGGATCAGCCCCAGCATTTT | CASSQGGDQPQHF
. | TRBJ1-3 | . | TRBV28 | TGTGCCAGCAGTTTTAAACGGAGCTCTGGAAACACCATATATTTT | CASSFKRSSGNTIYF
. | TRBJ2-7 | . | TRBV11-1 | TGTGCCAGCAGCTTAGTCGCCACGGGCCTGGACTACGAGCAGTACTTC | CASSLVATGLDYEQYF
TRBD2 | TRBJ2-5 | . | TRBV28 | TGTGCCAGCAGTTTAGAGCGGGGCAGGGAGACCCAGTACTTC | CASSLERGRETQYF
. | TRBJ1-3 | . | TRBV28 | TGTGCCAGCTACAATAAGGGGGGGGCTTCTGGAAACACCATATATTTT | CASYNKGGASGNTIYF
. | TRBJ1-1 | . | TRBV6-5 | TGTGCCAGCAGTCCATCCAAGTGGGGCACTGAAGCTTTCTTT | CASSPSKWGTEAFF
TRBD1 | TRBJ2-3 | . | TRBV28 | TGTGCCAGCAGTTTAGGCAACCCTCCGGGACAGGGACGCGTTACAGATACGCAGTATTTT | CASSLGNPPGQGRVTDTQYF
. | TRBJ1-2 | . | TRBV7-8 | TGTGCCAGCAGCTCCGGAACCTATGGCTACACCTTC | CASSSGTYGYTF
. | TRBJ2-7 | once | TRBV5-1 | TGCGCCAGCACCTTGGAGAGGACTTCCTACGAGCAGTACTTC | CASTLERTSYEQYF
. | TRBJ2-5 | . | TRBV29-1 | TGCAGCGTTGAAGGCGCTATGACAGTGATCCAAGAGACCCAGTACTTC | CSVEGAMTVIQETQYF
. | TRBJ2-7 | . | TRBV5-6 | TGTGCCAGCAGCCCGGAGGAAGGGCTTCCATCCTACGAGCAGTACTTC | CASSPEEGLPSYEQYF
. | TRBJ2-5 | once | TRBV29-1 | TGCAGCGTTGAAGTAGGGGAGACCCAGTACTTC | CSVEVGETQYF
. | TRBJ2-3 | . | TRBV13 | TGTGCCAGCAGCTTAAGGCTTCGGATTGCTAGCGCGGAGCCAGATACGCAGTATTTT | CASSLRLRIASAEPDTQYF
. | TRBJ2-1 | . | TRBV18 | TGTGCCAGCTCACCAATCCCCAGGGGAAGGTACAATGAGCAGTTCTTC | CASSPIPRGRYNEQFF